The 7 T cell receptor beta chains below were found in one sample sequenced in a study of cytomegalovirus exposure and HLA in healthy donors. PCR involved 60 Vbeta and 13 Jbeta primers. Produced via immunoSEQ multiplex PCR; TCRdb's table is partial and in-frame only. Here the sample spans 100,000 to 150,000 clones, approximately 75% being singletons. Sequenced input: PBMCs. The receptors were gathered from a woman between 40 and 50 years old in good health and CMV-seropositive.

This clone was recorded only once. The J gene is TRBJ2-7, the V gene TRBV5-1; TRBD1 aligns across 7 bases. V trimming: 6 bases; J trimming: 6 bases; junction bases outside the gene matches: 9. Germline values: CDR1 SGHRS, CDR2 YFSETQ. This CDR3 has 13 amino acids. The CDR3 protein is CASTSTGSGEQYF. The DNA of the CDR3 is TGCGCCAGCACGTCGACAGGGTCGGGCGAGCAGTACTTC.

The chain employs TRBV15 and TRBJ1-2; 8 bases fit TRBD1. V lost 4 bases and J lost 6; bases outside the gene matches: 7. Germline assignment: CDR1 LNHNV and CDR2 YYDKDF (reference sequence). This CDR3 contains 14 residues. CDR3 region: CATSTEQGGNGYTF. CDR3 DNA: TGTGCCACCAGCACCGAACAGGGGGGGAATGGCTACACCTTC.

The rearrangement joins TRBV30 to TRBJ1-2; 8 bases are shared with TRBD1. The CDR3 consists of 12 residues. The trim removed 5 bases at V and 8 bases at J, leaving 7 bases unmatched. CDR1 is GTSNPN, CDR2 SVGIG, per germline (reference sequence). CDR3 sequence (DNA): TGTGCCTGGGAGAAGGACAGGGCCGGCTACACCTTC. It yields the protein CAWEKDRAGYTF.

The rearrangement links TRBV7-9 to TRBJ2-1; a possible D gene is TRBD1 (5 bases). The germline gives CDR1 SEHNR, CDR2 FQNEAQ (reference sequence). Trimming removed 5 bases from V and 2 bases from J, with 13 bases in between. The CDR3 has 15 amino acids. This CDR3 reads CASSHGAQAYNEQFF. In DNA form, the CDR3 reads TGTGCCAGCAGCCATGGGGCTCAAGCCTACAATGAGCAGTTCTTC.

The chain combines TRBV6-5 with TRBJ2-7; D remains ambiguous. Between the trimmed V and J ends, which lost 3 bases and 1 base, there was a span of 10 bases. The CDR3 runs to 14 residues. Germline V CDR1 and CDR2: MNHEY, SVGAGI. The CDR3 DNA reads TGTGCCAGCAGTTATCTGGGCCGGTCCTACGAGCAGTACTTC. This translates into CASSYLGRSYEQYF.

This clone was counted a few times. V is TRBV7-2 and J is TRBJ2-3; 10 positions agree with TRBD2. The germline V gene encodes CDR1 SGHTA and CDR2 FQGNSA. V dropped 5 bases and J dropped 0; count of bases not matched to a gene: 5. This CDR3 has 16 amino acids. CDR3: CASSLLAGESTDTQYF. DNA for the CDR3: TGTGCCAGCAGCCTCCTAGCGGGGGAGAGCACAGATACGCAGTATTTT.

The V call is TRBV7-8, the J call TRBJ2-7; perhaps TRBD1 as D (7 bases). This CDR3 comprises 15 residues. In germline, CDR1 is SGHVS, CDR2 FQNEAQ. The ends were cut back, 0 bases at V and 3 bases at J, with 12 bases in the middle. As DNA, the CDR3 is TGTGCCAGCAGCTTAGCGGAGGGGGCGTTCTACGAGCAGTACTTC. Translating it yields CASSLAEGAFYEQYF.